This T cell receptor (beta chain) was recovered during a study of blood T cells in healthy people across ages. In the case of this clonotype: Its specificity is unknown.

Trimming cost V 11 bases and J 9 bases, with 14 bases left between them. This CDR3 has 11 amino acids. Study-level results: The study found more naive CD4+ cells and higher diversity in long-lived than aged donors. Higher naive T cell percentage went strongly together with higher TCR beta diversity.

The second PCR ran about 7 to 12 cycles with a sample-barcoded 5' primer and J-beta primers. TCRdb passed the 5' RACE reads through MiXCR, listing each CDR3 protein once. The sample yields some 1.4 million distinct CDR3 sequences, around 39% seen once. The receptor was derived from a woman between 18 and 29 years old in good health. The chain carries TRBV6-7 and TRBJ2-1, with D perhaps matching TRBD1 or TRBD2 (6 bases each). TRBV6-7 is filed as an ORF, its function uncertain. The material sequenced was blood. In DNA, the CDR3 is TGTGCCCGGCGTAAGGGGGGTGAGCAGTTCTTC. As protein: CARRKGGEQFF.